The 30 T cell receptor beta chains in this list originate from one sample, sequenced in a study of beta chain features in type 1 diabetes. Every bit of the isolated RNA underwent reverse transcription, so sequencing read expressed TCRB transcripts. TCRdb's table, derived via immunoSEQ multiplex PCR, lists solely in-frame clones and lacks some. Counted here are approximately 200,000 clones, 9% to 10% occurring once; the ten biggest clones make up 0.034%. The sequenced sample consisted of naive CD4+ T cells from blood. The receptors shown here come from a woman aged 18-29 years in good health.

This clone turned up a few times. V and J are TRBV9 and TRBJ1-2; 7 bases map to TRBD1. Germline CDR1 is SGDLS and CDR2 is YYNGEE. The length of the CDR3 is 13 residues. The V segment lost 2 bases and the J segment 7 bases; nucleotides outside the gene matches: 5. CDR3 loop: CASSVTGAFGYTF. The DNA of the CDR3 is TGTGCCAGCAGCGTTACAGGGGCTTTTGGCTACACCTTC.

This chain joins TRBV6-6 and TRBJ2-7; 10 bases agree with TRBD1. After removal of 6 bases from V and 2 bases from J, the junction contained 10 bases not matched to a gene. CDR1 and CDR2 from the germline V gene are MNHNY and SVGAGI (reference sequence). This CDR3 is built from 16 residues. CDR3 amino acids: CASSKTSGQGTYEQYF. CDR3 in DNA: TGTGCCAGCAGCAAGACCTCGGGACAGGGGACCTACGAGCAGTACTTC.

This clone was recorded at least ten times. The chain joins TRBV7-9 to TRBJ2-5; 9 positions match TRBD1. The germline V gene has CDR1 SEHNR and CDR2 FQNEAQ (reference sequence). The CDR3 length is 15 residues. V lost 4 bases and J lost 2; bases outside the gene matches: 5. The CDR3 DNA is TGTGCCAGCAGCTCGGGGACAGGGCCACAAGAGACCCAGTACTTC. Amino acids: CASSSGTGPQETQYF.

The V call is TRBV6-1, the J call TRBJ2-1; D is undetermined. With 3 bases removed from V and 6 bases from J, the gap between germline ends came to 3 bases. Germline V gene lookup returns CDR1 MNHNS and CDR2 SASEGT. CDR3 length: 11 amino acids. CDR3 sequence: CASSDLNEQFF. The DNA for the CDR3 is TGTGCCAGCAGTGACCTCAATGAGCAGTTCTTC.

This chain connects TRBV30 to TRBJ1-1, with D possibly matching TRBD1 (5 bases). Germline V lookup: CDR1 GTSNPN, CDR2 SVGIG (reference sequence). The length of the CDR3 is 12 residues. The V end was cut by 4 bases, the J end by 5 bases, with 11 bases between. CDR3 sequence: CAWIPGLTEAFF. For the CDR3, the DNA is TGTGCCTGGATCCCAGGGCTAACTGAAGCTTTCTTT.

The chain is built from TRBV10-2 and TRBJ2-1; D ambiguous. Germline lookup yields CDR1 WSHSY and CDR2 SAAADI. CDR3 size: 12 residues. V lost 4 bases and J lost 9, with 10 bases in between. The DNA of the CDR3 is TGCGCCAGCAGTGTCGACTCTCGTGAGCAGTTCTTC. Protein product: CASSVDSREQFF.

The rearrangement uses TRBV29-1 and TRBJ2-1; D is uncertain. Germline loops: CDR1 SQVTM, CDR2 ANQGSEA. Trimming removed 6 bases at V and 5 bases at J, with 20 bases between. This CDR3 is built from 15 residues. The CDR3 sequence: CSVRYDNSPDNEQFF. The DNA of the CDR3 is TGCAGCGTGCGATACGACAACTCCCCGGACAATGAGCAGTTCTTC.

A few counts support this clone. The V gene is TRBV19, the J gene TRBJ2-3; TRBD2 matches 12 bases. CDR3 length: 14 amino acids. CDR1 is LNHDA and CDR2 is SQIVND in the germline V gene (reference sequence). V lost 9 bases to trimming and J lost 6 bases; unmatched junction nucleotides: 7. The DNA of the CDR3 is TGTGCCAGCACTCTAGCGGGAGGGCCGGATACGCAGTATTTT. This codes for CASTLAGGPDTQYF.

This clone was observed a few times. The J gene is TRBJ2-5, the V gene TRBV13, with TRBD2 identical over 7 bases. The CDR3 length is 17 residues. The V and J ends lost 5 bases and 0 bases, in that order; junction bases with no gene match: 12. CDR1 is PRHDT, CDR2 FYEKMQ, per germline (reference sequence). The CDR3 coding sequence is TGTGCCAGCAGCCTAATCGCTAGCGGACCGTACCAAGAGACCCAGTACTTC. Protein sequence: CASSLIASGPYQETQYF.

This chain connects TRBV11-3 to TRBJ2-1, with 11 bases lining up with TRBD2. The CDR3 totals 16 residues. V gave up 2 bases and J gave up 4 bases; unmatched junction bases: 4. Germline-derived CDR1 and CDR2 are SGHNT and YENEEA. The CDR3 DNA is TGTGCCAGCAGCTTACTAGGGACTAGCGGATACAATGAGCAGTTCTTC. The encoded protein is CASSLLGTSGYNEQFF.

The gene calls are TRBV5-1 and TRBJ2-3; TRBD2 aligns across 14 bases. The trim removed 3 bases at V and 0 bases at J, leaving 9 bases unmatched. The CDR3 contains 19 residues. Germline V gives CDR1 SGHRS, CDR2 YFSETQ. The CDR3 is CASSSGLAGGVASTDTQYF. The DNA of the CDR3 is TGCGCCAGCAGCTCTGGACTAGCGGGAGGAGTGGCTAGCACAGATACGCAGTATTTT.

This clone was seen a handful of times. The chain links TRBV14 to TRBJ2-1, with D maybe TRBD2 (5 bases). CDR1 is SGHDN and CDR2 is FVKESK in the germline V gene. V was shortened by 0 bases and J by 3 bases, with 15 bases between the two germline ends. CDR3 length: 17 residues. The CDR3 region has the DNA TGTGCCAGCAGCCAAGAGGCGGGCCCAGGATTCTACAATGAGCAGTTCTTC. Translation gives CASSQEAGPGFYNEQFF.

This clone was picked up a small number of times. The chain recombines TRBV4-1 with TRBJ1-2, with a weak D call TRBD1 (6 bases). Trimming left V 0 bases short and J 4 bases short, with 15 bases between. The CDR3 runs 16 residues. Germline V gives CDR1 MGHRA, CDR2 YSYEKL. Here the CDR3 reads CASSQDGAQGSYGYTF. DNA of the CDR3: TGCGCCAGCAGCCAAGATGGGGCACAGGGCAGCTATGGCTACACCTTC.

There are a few counts of this clone. The chain recombines TRBV19 with TRBJ1-5; no clear D gene. Germline values: CDR1 LNHDA, CDR2 SQIVND (reference sequence). This CDR3 is built from 16 residues. Deletions cut 3 bases from V and 0 bases from J, with 12 bases between. Here the CDR3 DNA reads TGTGCCAGTAGTATGGGCGCGTCGGCTAGCAATCAGCCCCAGCATTTT. It translates to CASSMGASASNQPQHF.

This chain links TRBV6-6 with TRBJ1-1, with TRBD1 as a possible D gene (5 bases). The length of the CDR3 is 13 residues. Trimming left V 0 bases short and J 5 bases short, with 7 bases between. Germline V gives CDR1 MNHNY, CDR2 SVGAGI (reference sequence). In DNA, the CDR3 is TGTGCCAGCAGTTACTCGGGGCTAACTGAAGCTTTCTTT. This sequence encodes CASSYSGLTEAFF.

This clone was counted between two and nine times. The V and J genes are TRBV11-2 and TRBJ2-7; 7 bases align to TRBD2. V was pared by 5 bases and J by 1 base, with 11 bases of the junction left unmatched. The CDR3 sequence is 16 residues long. CDR1 and CDR2 from the germline V gene are SGHAT and FQNNGV. CDR3 in amino acids: CASSPPGLAGSYEQYF. The CDR3 DNA reads TGTGCCAGCAGCCCCCCAGGGTTAGCGGGTTCCTACGAGCAGTACTTC. Combining the CDR3 with reference TRBV11-2 and TRBJ2-7 gives the whole variable domain EAGVAQSPRYKIIEKRQSVAFWCNPISGHATLYWYQQILGQGPKLLIQFQNNGVVDDSQLPKDRFSAERLKGVDSTLKIQPAKLEDSAVYLCASSPPGLAGSYEQYFGPGTRLTVT.

The chain couples TRBV19 to TRBJ2-2; D might be TRBD2 (5 bases). The CDR3 length is 15 residues. Trimming took off 3 bases at V and 4 bases at J, with 12 bases between the two ends. Germline assignment: CDR1 LNHDA and CDR2 SQIVND (reference sequence). Here the CDR3 reads CASSIGRSGTGELFF. The CDR3 DNA sequence: TGTGCCAGTAGTATTGGTCGCAGCGGCACCGGGGAGCTGTTTTTT.

This clone has only a few counts. This chain joins TRBV5-4 and TRBJ2-5; weak D call: TRBD2 (6 bases). Germline V gene data show CDR1 as SGHNT and CDR2 as YYREEE (reference sequence). V was trimmed by 2 bases and J by 9 bases, leaving 14 bases between them. CDR3 length: 13 residues. The CDR3 is CASSFWDSRAQYF. CDR3 DNA: TGTGCCAGCAGCTTCTGGGACTCAAGGGCCCAGTACTTC.

This clone occurred a few times. The genes are TRBV2 and TRBJ2-1; 7 bases are a match to TRBD2. The CDR3 length is 15 residues. V dropped 5 bases and J dropped 6; count of bases not matched to a gene: 10. Per the germline V gene, CDR1 is SNHLY and CDR2 is FYNNEI. Here the CDR3 reads CASSRESSGSNEQFF. CDR3 nucleotide sequence: TGTGCCAGCAGTCGGGAGTCTAGCGGATCCAATGAGCAGTTCTTC. Full variable domain (outside the CDR3, taken from reference TRBV2 and TRBJ2-1): EPEVTQTPSHQVTQMGQEVILRCVPISNHLYFYWYRQILGQKVEFLVSFYNNEISEKSEIFDDQFSVERPDGSNFTLKIRSTKLEDSAMYFCASSRESSGSNEQFFGPGTRLTVL.

The chain carries TRBV9 and TRBJ2-1, with D hard to call. The CDR3 sequence is 14 residues long. Trimming stripped 0 bases from V and 5 bases from J, with 9 bases between. Germline V lookup: CDR1 SGDLS, CDR2 YYNGEE. CDR3 protein: CASSVVQANNEQFF. The CDR3 DNA sequence: TGTGCCAGCAGCGTAGTCCAGGCGAACAATGAGCAGTTCTTC.

This clone occurred many times. The chain is built from TRBV5-1 and TRBJ1-1; 7 bases align to TRBD1. Germline trimming cut 4 bases from V and 5 bases from J; bases unmatched to any gene: 5. The CDR3 runs 13 residues. Germline assignment: CDR1 SGHRS and CDR2 YFSETQ. The CDR3 spells CASSTGTATEAFF. As DNA, the CDR3 is TGCGCCAGCAGCACAGGGACAGCGACTGAAGCTTTCTTT.

This sequence joins TRBV30 and TRBJ2-1; TRBD2 is a possible D gene (5 bases). CDR3 size: 13 residues. Trimming shortened V by 1 base and J by 9 bases, and 13 bases separated the two germline ends. Germline V lookup: CDR1 GTSNPN, CDR2 SVGIG (reference sequence). The CDR3 sequence: CAWSGQTSGEQFF. CDR3 DNA: TGTGCCTGGAGTGGCCAAACTAGTGGTGAGCAGTTCTTC.

This clone has only a few counts. V usage is TRBV7-9 and J usage is TRBJ1-1; tentatively, D is TRBD1 (5 bases). The CDR3 is made up of 13 amino acids. Germline CDR1 and CDR2: SEHNR and FQNEAQ (reference sequence). The ends were cut back, 5 bases at V and 5 bases at J, with 12 bases in the middle. The CDR3 DNA is TGTGCCAGCAGCGGAATCGGGACTACTGAAGCTTTCTTT. Residues: CASSGIGTTEAFF.

The chain couples TRBV11-2 to TRBJ1-5, with D possibly being TRBD1 (5 bases). Trimming took off 10 bases at V and 7 bases at J, with 23 bases between the two ends. Germline-derived CDR1 and CDR2 are SGHAT and FQNNGV. This CDR3 region has 15 residues. The CDR3 bases are TGTGCCACCTCCCGCGGGACGGCGCCGGAACAGCCCCAGCATTTT. Encoded protein: CATSRGTAPEQPQHF.

The chain carries TRBV5-1 and TRBJ2-7, with no clear D. CDR1 is SGHRS, CDR2 YFSETQ, per germline. V was cut by 0 bases and J by 2 bases, with 9 bases left in between. CDR3 length: 14 residues. CDR3 sequence reads: CASSLELFPYEQYF. The CDR3 coding sequence is TGCGCCAGCAGCTTGGAACTTTTCCCCTACGAGCAGTACTTC.

CDR3 sequence: CASSLGGSGNYGYTF. CDR3 DNA: TGCGCCAGCAGCTTGGGAGGATCGGGGAACTATGGCTACACCTTC. The rearrangement uses TRBV5-1 and TRBJ1-2; D not resolved. This CDR3 has 15 residues. The germline V gene encodes CDR1 SGHRS and CDR2 YFSETQ. Between the trimmed V and J ends, which lost 0 bases and 2 bases, there was a span of 11 bases.

This clone was observed a few times. The chain is built from TRBV5-4 and TRBJ2-7, with D maybe TRBD2 (6 bases). Trimming took off 3 bases at V and 7 bases at J, with 17 bases between the two ends. Germline CDR1 and CDR2: SGHNT and YYREEE (reference sequence). The CDR3 has 14 residues. The CDR3 nucleotides read TGTGCCAGCAGCTGGACTATTGGGACTCGGGAGCAGTACTTC. It encodes CASSWTIGTREQYF.

The CDR3 DNA sequence: TGTGCCAGCAGCTGGGGGGGGGCGCGTGAAGCTTTCTTT. The encoded protein is CASSWGGAREAFF. The V gene is TRBV5-4, the J gene TRBJ1-1, with D perhaps TRBD1 (6 bases). V lost 3 bases and J 7 bases, leaving 13 bases between the germline ends. The CDR3 is made up of 13 amino acids. Germline V gene data show CDR1 as SGHNT and CDR2 as YYREEE (reference sequence).

In its sample, this clone was seen a few times. The chain carries TRBV7-3 and TRBJ2-1; D perhaps matches TRBD1 (5 bases). The V and J ends lost 5 bases and 8 bases respectively, with 10 bases between them. CDR1 and CDR2 (germline): SGHTA, FQGTGA. CDR3 length: 12 amino acids. The CDR3 is CASSKQGYEQFF. Here the CDR3 DNA reads TGTGCCAGCAGCAAGCAGGGCTATGAGCAGTTCTTC. Full variable domain (remainder filled in from reference TRBV7-3 and TRBJ2-1): GAGVSQTPSNKVTEKGKYVELRCDPISGHTALYWYRQSLGQGPEFLIYFQGTGAADDSGLPNDRFFAVRPEGSVSTLKIQRTERGDSAVYLCASSKQGYEQFFGPGTRLTVL.

This clone showed up many times. This chain joins TRBV28 and TRBJ2-6, with 8 bases fitting TRBD1. Trimming removed 4 bases from V and 10 bases from J; junction bases left unmatched: 6. The CDR3 is 14 residues long. The germline V gene encodes CDR1 MDHEN and CDR2 SYDVKM. The CDR3 region is CASSSPGQVNVLTF. Written as DNA, the CDR3 is TGTGCCAGCAGTTCTCCGGGACAGGTGAACGTCCTGACTTTC.